This TCR beta chain was captured in a study of CD8+CD57+ T cells in acquired aplastic anemia (dated by TCRdb to the late 2010s). With regard to the full study: A mean of approximately 3 ug of DNA, ranging from roughly 0.2 to 27.4 ug, was extracted from sorted CD4+ and CD8+ cells. CD8+CD57+ expansion was defined as a frequency above the mean frequency observed in healthy subjects.

Profiling of TCR beta VDJ combinations and CDR3 sequences used genomic DNA as the template. An Illumina HiSeq 2000 was the platform used for TCR repertoire sequencing. For the original study's pipeline: TRBV/TRBJ rearrangement plots, CDR3 size and DJ length profiles, and Simpson's diversity index were used to assess repertoires. The most abundant DNA sequence in the deep sequencing data was defined as the immunodominant clone. CDR3 amino acid sequences were checked for sharing between subjects and were compared against published repertoires and the VDJdb database. TCRdb took the public reads, trimmed them with fastp at Q25, ran MiXCR for clone calling and kept in-frame beta chains. CDR3 protein duplicates are merged, each entry listing the most common genes and DNA. It is TCRdb's table, rather than the study itself, that gives the V and J calls and clone size. The sample table shows just over 40,000 distinct CDR3 sequences, and about 63% are seen once. In total, the top ten clones hold just under 60% of the sample.

Results the study describes overall, beyond this receptor: Over 25 CD8+ CDR3 sequences were found in both patients and controls but appeared to be highly expressed in patients and within the immunodominant clones of the patients. Between patients and healthy controls, no significant difference in CD8+ Simpson's diversity was found (P=0.060).

Expansion of CD8+CD57+ cells had been shown by flow cytometry in the patients chosen for sequencing. All patients had severe acquired aplastic anemia diagnosed by International Study of Aplastic Anemia and Agranulocytosis and Camitta criteria. At the time blood was sampled, none of the patients had received any therapy. TCR repertoires of sorted CD4+ and CD8+ blood T cells from severe aplastic anemia patients and healthy subjects were deep-sequenced in the study. Patients were enrolled in the USA under clinicaltrials.gov protocols 00001620, 01623167, 00001397, 00071045, 00081523 and 00961064. Ficoll-Paque density gradient centrifugation was used to isolate peripheral blood mononuclear cells. Before DNA was extracted, CD4+ and CD8+ T cells were sorted using either FACS or magnetic beads. Of note for this clonotype: What this receptor recognizes is not known. No clone much larger than this one lies a single base away; base qualities are absent.

Looking up the germline V gene yields CDR1 KGHDR and CDR2 SFDVKD. The cysteine opens and the phenylalanine closes a CDR3 of 11 amino acids. Only CDR3 DNA remains: 33 bases, in frame from the first base. V drops 1 base and J drops 7 bases, leaving 3 bases in between. The specimen sequenced was sorted CD4+, CD8+, or CD8+CD57+ T cells (not recorded which) from PBMCs. The clonotype originates from a human donor with aplastic anemia. In this chain, TRBV24-1 is recombined with TRBJ2-5; the D gene is not confidently resolved. The DNA is TGTGCCACCAGTGATTTTAGGACCCAGTACTTC. This yields the protein CATSDFRTQYF.